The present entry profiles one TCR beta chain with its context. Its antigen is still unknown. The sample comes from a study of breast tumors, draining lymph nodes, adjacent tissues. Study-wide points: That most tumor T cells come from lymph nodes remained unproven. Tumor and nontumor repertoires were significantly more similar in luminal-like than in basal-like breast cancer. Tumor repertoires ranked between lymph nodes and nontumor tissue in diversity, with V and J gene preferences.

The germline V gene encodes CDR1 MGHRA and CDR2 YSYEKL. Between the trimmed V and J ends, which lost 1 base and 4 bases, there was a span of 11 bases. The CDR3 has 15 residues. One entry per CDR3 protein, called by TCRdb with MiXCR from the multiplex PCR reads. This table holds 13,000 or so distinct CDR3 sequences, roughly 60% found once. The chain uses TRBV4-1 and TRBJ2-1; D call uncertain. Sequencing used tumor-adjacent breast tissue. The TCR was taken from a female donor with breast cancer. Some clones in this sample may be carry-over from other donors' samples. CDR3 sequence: CASSQGRVLYNEQFF. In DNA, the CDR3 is TGCGCCAGCAGCCAAGGACGGGTCCTATACAATGAGCAGTTCTTC.